This entry features one TCR beta chain sequence. Antigen specificity is unknown. Measured with immunoSEQ multiplex PCR; TCRdb has only the in-frame clones, and not every one. The repertoire holds over 75,000 clones, more than 80% seen once, with about 8.7% in the top ten. The data belong to a study of OX40 agonist ivuxolimab in advanced cancers. Study at large: Clinicians treated patients with ivuxolimab, an agonistic anti-OX40 (CD134) antibody. Allowance was made for prior anti-PD-1, anti-PD-L1 or anti-CTLA-4 therapy, and roughly 40% had some. Study-wide results and limits: Clonal expansion in partial responders at 0.1-3.0 mg/kg ranked among the lowest.

With V trimmed by 6 bases and J by 4 bases, 5 bases remained unmatched. Germline V gives CDR1 SGHAT, CDR2 FQNNGV. The CDR3 sequence is 14 residues long. This sequence was found in an adult with an advanced solid tumor such as melanoma, head and neck, liver or kidney cancer. This sample comprised CD4+ or CD8+ T cells sorted from blood, obtained in a trial of the OX40 agonist ivuxolimab. The genes are TRBV11-2 and TRBJ2-7, with TRBD1 matching 11 bases. The CDR3 region is CASSHGQGAYEQYF. CDR3 coding DNA: TGTGCCAGCAGTCATGGACAGGGGGCTTACGAGCAGTACTTC. The entire variable domain, with the rest obtained from reference TRBV11-2 and TRBJ2-7, is as follows: EAGVAQSPRYKIIEKRQSVAFWCNPISGHATLYWYQQILGQGPKLLIQFQNNGVVDDSQLPKDRFSAERLKGVDSTLKIQPAKLEDSAVYLCASSHGQGAYEQYFGPGTRLTVT.